These 22 T cell receptor beta chains share one sample of origin, sequenced in a study of molecular identifiers for immune sequencing clone quantification. TCRdb re-called the PCR reads through MiXCR, storing one row per CDR3 protein. Among 62,000 or so distinct CDR3 sequences, roughly 20% were seen once, and the ten largest hold roughly 1.5%. Sequences were obtained from naive CD8+ T cells from blood, with Jurkat cell RNA spiked in. Stated subset: FACS-sorted CD8+CD4-CCR7+CD45RA+ naive T cells. The receptors were sampled from a human donor in good health. Some libraries in this study had Jurkat cell RNA spiked in.

This clonotype came up many times. This rearrangement joins TRBV5-1 to TRBJ2-7; 7 bases match TRBD2. The V gene end was trimmed by 3 bases and the J gene end by 0 bases; junction bases not matched to a gene: 9. The CDR3 has 16 amino acids. The germline CDR1 and CDR2 sequences are SGHRS and YFSETQ. CDR3 region: CASSSALAALSYEQYF. For the CDR3, the DNA is TGCGCCAGCAGCTCGGCGCTAGCGGCGCTCTCCTACGAGCAGTACTTC.

This clonotype was observed many times. The V call is TRBV29-1, the J call TRBJ2-2; D gene uncertain. CDR3 length: 13 residues. Trimming took 3 bases from V and 0 from J, leaving 5 bases between them. Germline V gene sequence: CDR1 SQVTM, CDR2 ANQGSEA. CDR3 amino acids: CSVDDPNTGELFF. The CDR3, as DNA: TGCAGCGTTGACGATCCGAACACCGGGGAGCTGTTTTTT.

The sample holds many counts of this clonotype. The gene calls are TRBV7-9 and TRBJ2-5, with D hard to call. Germline CDR1 and CDR2: SEHNR and FQNEAQ (reference sequence). V lost 2 bases and J lost 0, with 13 bases in between. The CDR3 spans 16 residues. The CDR3 DNA reads as TGTGCCAGCAGCTTATCTTTACGAAGCCACCAAGAGACCCAGTACTTC. Its translation: CASSLSLRSHQETQYF.

This clonotype showed up many times. V gene TRBV19 combines with J gene TRBJ2-7; D not resolved. V gave up 6 bases and J gave up 2 bases, with 5 bases separating them. Germline loops: CDR1 LNHDA, CDR2 SQIVND (reference sequence). The CDR3 runs to 11 residues. CDR3 nucleotides: TGTGCCAGTAGAGGGACCTACGAGCAGTACTTC. It specifies CASRGTYEQYF.

Concerning this clonotype itself: A much larger clone differs from this one at a single base, so this may be a read error. The chain recombines TRBV12-3 or TRBV12-4 with TRBJ2-3, with D possibly matching TRBD2 (6 bases). The CDR3 spans 14 residues. With 8 bases removed from V and 1 base from J, the gap between germline ends came to 13 bases. CDR3 nucleotide sequence: TGTGCCAGCGGGGGGATCTCTGGCACAGATACGCAGTATTTT. The encoded protein is CASGGISGTDTQYF.

To note about this clonotype: A much larger clonotype is one base distant, so this may be a read error. The CDR3 does not end in the conserved phenylalanine or tryptophan, so this is likely a read error. The gene calls are TRBV27 and TRBJ2-7; TRBD2 is a possible D gene (6 bases). In germline, CDR1 is MNHEY, CDR2 SMNVEV (reference sequence). The CDR3 has 16 residues. Trimming stripped 7 bases from V and 5 bases from J, with 24 bases between. The CDR3 DNA is TGTGCCAGCACACATAAGTTCGGCCCCACGGGGGACGAGCAGTACTCC. It is translated as CASTHKFGPTGDEQYS.

The V and J genes are TRBV28 and TRBJ1-2; 9 bases are a match to TRBD1. Unmatched junction bases numbered 7, after V lost 5 bases and J lost 3 bases. Germline V lookup: CDR1 MDHEN, CDR2 SYDVKM. This CDR3 region has 15 residues. The CDR3 bases are TGTGCCAGCAGTCCTACAGGGGGCGCTTACTATGGCTACACCTTC. Amino acid sequence: CASSPTGGAYYGYTF.

On this clonotype itself: One end of the junction fails to match germline, which may point to a read error. V gene TRBV11-1 combines with J gene TRBJ1-5; 10 bases are shared with TRBD1. This CDR3 has 14 residues. Germline V lookup: CDR1 SGHAT, CDR2 FQDESV (reference sequence). The CDR3 DNA reads TGTGCCAGCAGCCAGACAGGGGGCAATCAGCCCCAGCAGTTT. This codes for CASSQTGGNQPQQF.

This clonotype was counted ten times or more. V is TRBV20-1 and J is TRBJ2-7; D is undetermined. Trimming removed 2 bases from V and 3 bases from J, with 11 bases in between. Germline V gene sequence: CDR1 DFQATT, CDR2 SNEGSKA (reference sequence). The CDR3 is 13 amino acids. The CDR3 here is CSARTTSSYEQYF. CDR3 coding DNA: TGCAGTGCTAGAACCACAAGCAGCTACGAGCAGTACTTC.

This clonotype was seen at least ten times. V and J are TRBV20-1 and TRBJ1-5; 8 bases line up with TRBD1. V lost 3 bases, J lost 9 bases, and 10 bases stayed unmatched. CDR1 is DFQATT, CDR2 SNEGSKA, per germline (reference sequence). This CDR3 has 14 amino acids. The DNA of the CDR3 is TGCAGTGCTAGCCCCCGGACAGGGAAAAGGCCCCAGCATTTT. Encoded protein: CSASPRTGKRPQHF.

In this sample, this clonotype is medium-sized (0.01 to 0.1%). The chain carries TRBV5-1 and TRBJ2-3; TRBD2 is a possible D gene (5 bases). In germline, CDR1 is SGHRS, CDR2 YFSETQ. V lost 0 bases, J lost 1 base, and 9 bases lay in between. CDR3 length equals 15 residues. The CDR3 coding sequence is TGCGCCAGCAGCTTGGAACCGAGGGGCACAGATACGCAGTATTTT. Translation gives CASSLEPRGTDTQYF.

A word on this clonotype: Because it lacks the conserved phenylalanine or tryptophan at the end, this CDR3 is likely a read error. The chain carries TRBV11-3 and TRBJ2-1, with TRBD2 matching 12 bases. This CDR3 has 16 residues. The V and J ends lost 4 bases and 9 bases, in that order; junction bases with no gene match: 10. CDR1 is SGHNT, CDR2 YENEEA, per germline. The CDR3: CASSSPPSGRGSEQFL. For the CDR3, the DNA is TGTGCCAGCAGCTCCCCTCCTAGCGGGAGGGGTAGTGAGCAGTTCCTC.

As regards this clonotype: Because it lacks the conserved phenylalanine or tryptophan at the end, this CDR3 is likely a read error. The DNA is left out, because the CDR3 cannot be placed on it with certainty; the CDR3 is given as TCRdb lists it. The chain recombines TRBV20-1 with TRBJ2-7; TRBD2 is the table's D call and was not checked against the DNA. The CDR3 numbers 20 amino acids, ends counted. The germline CDR1 and CDR2 sequences are DFQATT and SNEGSKA (reference sequence). The CDR3 spells CSARPTFERTLGMRSYEPYP.

This clonotype appeared many times. The CDR3 DNA sequence: TGTGCCTGGAGTGTAGGAAAGAGATTAGCGGGGCTCCTGAACACCGGGGAGCTGTTTTTT. Translation gives CAWSVGKRLAGLLNTGELFF. The rearrangement links TRBV30 to TRBJ2-2; 8 bases are a match to TRBD2. Losses at the gene ends were 0 bases for V and 1 base for J; bases not matched to a gene: 16. Germline CDR1 and CDR2: GTSNPN and SVGIG (reference sequence). The CDR3 spans 20 residues.

To note about this clonotype: This may be a read error: a much more frequent sequence differs by one nucleotide. V gene TRBV24-1 combines with J gene TRBJ2-1; a possible D gene is TRBD2 (6 bases). Germline loops: CDR1 KGHDR, CDR2 SFDVKD. This CDR3 region has 16 residues. The CDR3 region has the DNA TGTGCCACCTGTGATTTGCCACTAGCAGCCTACAATGAGCAGTTCTTC. Its protein product is CATCDLPLAAYNEQFF.

The V call is TRBV15, the J call TRBJ1-1; D perhaps matches TRBD1 (6 bases). The CDR3 has 14 residues. V was cut by 11 bases and J by 4 bases, with 20 bases left in between. CDR1 is LNHNV and CDR2 is YYDKDF in the germline V gene (reference sequence). Here the CDR3 reads CAAKQGLVGTEAFF. Written as DNA, the CDR3 is TGTGCCGCCAAGCAGGGGCTTGTCGGCACTGAAGCTTTCTTT.

This clonotype was detected ten times or more. The chain couples TRBV12-3 or TRBV12-4 to TRBJ2-2; D assignment may be TRBD1 or TRBD2 (5 bases each). This CDR3 region has 13 residues. Deletions cut 5 bases from V and 6 bases from J, with 10 bases between. CDR3 in DNA: TGTGCCAGCAGTCAAAGGGGAGCCGGGGAGCTGTTTTTT. It codes for CASSQRGAGELFF.

Turning to this clonotype: A much bigger clone sits one base away, suggesting this may be a read error. The chain combines TRBV7-6 with TRBJ2-1; no definite D call. CDR3 size: 12 residues. Germline CDR1 is SGHVS and CDR2 is FNYEAQ. The CDR3 is CASSGFPNEQSF. CDR3 nucleotide sequence: TGTGCCAGCAGCGGGTTTCCCAATGAGCAGTCCTTC. The full variable domain, completed using reference TRBV7-6 and TRBJ2-1, is GAGVSQSPRYKVTKRGQDVALRCDPISGHVSLYWYRQALGQGPEFLTYFNYEAQQDKSGLPNDRFSAERPEGSISTLTIQRTEQRDSAMYRCASSGFPNEQSFGPGTRLTVL.

This clonotype occurred a few times. This chain uses TRBV3-1 with TRBJ2-3; the D gene is possibly TRBD2 (6 bases). The germline gives CDR1 LGHDT, CDR2 YNNKEL (reference sequence). The CDR3 runs 13 residues. V gave up 7 bases and J gave up 2 bases, with 10 bases separating them. CDR3: CASTREYTDTQYF. The CDR3 DNA is TGTGCCAGCACCCGGGAGTACACAGATACGCAGTATTTT.

Concerning this clonotype: Mismatch with germline at one junction end may stem from a read error. The genes are TRBV20-1 and TRBJ2-3; unclear D gene. Germline V gene lookup returns CDR1 DFQATT and CDR2 SNEGSKA (reference sequence). This CDR3 contains 13 residues. CDR3 region: CNAPFRSTDTQYF. In DNA form, the CDR3 reads TGCAATGCTCCCTTCAGGAGCACAGATACGCAGTATTTT.

This clonotype came up many times. J is TRBJ2-3 and V is TRBV6-5; TRBD2 aligns across 8 bases. The germline gives CDR1 MNHEY, CDR2 SVGAGI. The V and J ends lost 2 bases and 4 bases, in that order; junction bases with no gene match: 5. The CDR3 is 15 residues long. The CDR3 region has the DNA TGTGCCAGCAGTTACCGGGAGGGCAGGCCAGATACGCAGTATTTT. It yields the protein CASSYREGRPDTQYF.

The rearrangement uses TRBV20-1 and TRBJ2-7; 8 nucleotides agree with TRBD2. The J segment lost 5 bases and the V segment lost 6 bases, leaving 21 bases of the junction unmatched. Germline CDR1 is DFQATT and CDR2 is SNEGSKA (reference sequence). The CDR3 is 17 residues long. The CDR3 loop is CSARAPPGTRISHEQYF. As DNA, the CDR3 is TGCAGTGCACGCGCCCCTCCTGGGACTAGAATTTCCCACGAGCAGTACTTC.